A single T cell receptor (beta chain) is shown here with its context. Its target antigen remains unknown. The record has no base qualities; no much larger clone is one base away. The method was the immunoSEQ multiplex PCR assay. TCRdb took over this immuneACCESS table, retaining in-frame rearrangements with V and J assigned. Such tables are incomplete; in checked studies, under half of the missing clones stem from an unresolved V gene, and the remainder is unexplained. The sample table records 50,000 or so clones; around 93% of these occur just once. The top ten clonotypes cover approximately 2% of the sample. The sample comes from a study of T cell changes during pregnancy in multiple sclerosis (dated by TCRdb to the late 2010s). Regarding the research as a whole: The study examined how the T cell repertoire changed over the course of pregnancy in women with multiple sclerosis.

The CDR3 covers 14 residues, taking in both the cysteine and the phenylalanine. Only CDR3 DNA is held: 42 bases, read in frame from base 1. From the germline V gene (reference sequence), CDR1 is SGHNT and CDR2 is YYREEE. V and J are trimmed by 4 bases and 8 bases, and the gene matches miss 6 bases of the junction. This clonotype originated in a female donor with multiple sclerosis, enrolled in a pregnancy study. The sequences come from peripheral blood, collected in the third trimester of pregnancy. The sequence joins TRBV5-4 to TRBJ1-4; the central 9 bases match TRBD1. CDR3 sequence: CASSHGQGREKLFF. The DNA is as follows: TGTGCCAGCAGCCACGGACAGGGGAGGGAAAAACTGTTTTTT.